This entry lists 17 T cell receptor beta chains sequenced from one sample in a study of blood T cells in healthy people across ages. Sample-barcoded 5' priming and a J-beta primer mix drove a second PCR of about 6 to 11 cycles. TCRdb reprocessed the 5' RACE reads with MiXCR, giving one entry per CDR3 protein. The data show roughly 1,500,000 distinct CDR3 sequences, 35% to 45% seen once. Sequencing input: blood. All receptors derive from a young woman in good health.

The table lists this clonotype with a few counts. This chain links TRBV27 with TRBJ2-7; 13 bases match TRBD2. The germline V gene encodes CDR1 MNHEY and CDR2 SMNVEV (reference sequence). The CDR3 consists of 15 residues. With V trimmed by 2 bases and J by 5 bases, 3 bases remained unmatched. The CDR3 bases are TGTGCCAGCAGTTTACTAGGACTAGCGGGAGACGAGCAGTACTTC. Translation: CASSLLGLAGDEQYF.

This chain links TRBV10-3 with TRBJ2-7; maybe TRBD1 (7 bases). Trimming stripped 4 bases from V and 5 bases from J, with 15 bases between. The CDR3 extends over 14 amino acids. Germline-derived CDR1 and CDR2 are ENHRY and SYGVKD. CDR3 nucleotide sequence: TGTGCCATCAGTGGCCAGGGGGGAAGGAACGAGCAGTACTTC. Its protein product is CAISGQGGRNEQYF.

The genes are TRBV12-3 or TRBV12-4 and TRBJ2-1; 7 nucleotides line up with TRBD1. The J call is uncertain, as TRBJ2-7 better fits the DNA end. This CDR3 region has 16 residues. CDR3 nucleotides: TGTGCCAGCAGTGCTGGCGAGGGGGCTGCCTACAATGAGCAGTACTTC. Translation gives CASSAGEGAAYNEQYF.

This chain uses TRBV11-2 with TRBJ2-1, with 7 bases aligning to TRBD2. The germline gives CDR1 SGHAT, CDR2 FQNNGV. Trimming at V came to 0 bases and at J to 6 bases, leaving 11 bases not matched to a gene. The CDR3 length is 17 residues. CDR3 loop: CASSLDGDGAGVNEQFF. CDR3 nucleotide sequence: TGTGCCAGCAGCTTAGATGGGGACGGGGCGGGGGTCAATGAGCAGTTCTTC.

This sequence joins TRBV6-4 and TRBJ2-6; TRBD1 matches at 8 bases. V trimming: 5 bases; J trimming: 0 bases; junction bases outside the gene matches: 9. The length of the CDR3 is 18 residues. Germline CDR1 is MRHNA and CDR2 is SNTAGT. CDR3 in amino acids: CASSPSAGGFSGANVLTF. The CDR3 DNA reads TGTGCCAGCAGTCCCTCTGCAGGGGGCTTCTCTGGGGCCAACGTCCTGACTTTC.

This clonotype appeared a few times. The V and J genes are TRBV7-2 and TRBJ1-1; the match to TRBD1 covers 7 bases. V was pared by 2 bases and J by 1 base, with 4 bases of the junction left unmatched. The CDR3 has 15 amino acids. Germline CDR1 SGHTA, CDR2 FQGNSA. The CDR3 region has the DNA TGTGCCAGCAGCTTAACAGGGGCCCCGAACACTGAAGCTTTCTTT. As protein: CASSLTGAPNTEAFF.

The rearrangement links TRBV5-1 to TRBJ2-1; possibly TRBD2 for D (7 bases). Germline assignment: CDR1 SGHRS and CDR2 YFSETQ. The V gene lost 1 base and the J gene lost 5 bases, with 22 bases spanning the gap. The CDR3 contains 18 residues. The CDR3 loop reads CASSLRSTSEGGNNEQFF. The DNA for the CDR3 is TGCGCCAGCAGCTTGAGATCGACGAGCGAGGGGGGGAACAATGAGCAGTTCTTC.

The V gene is TRBV6-1, the J gene TRBJ2-1, with TRBD2 matching 10 bases. Germline V gene lookup returns CDR1 MNHNS and CDR2 SASEGT. V lost 6 bases and J lost 8; bases outside the gene matches: 10. This CDR3 contains 15 residues. This chain's CDR3 is CASRPGASGSDEQFF. The CDR3 DNA follows: TGTGCCAGCAGGCCCGGGGCTAGCGGGAGCGATGAGCAGTTCTTC.

This clonotype has at least ten counts. The chain is built from TRBV20-1 and TRBJ1-5; D possibly corresponds to TRBD1 (6 bases). Germline CDR1 and CDR2: DFQATT and SNEGSKA (reference sequence). The CDR3 is 17 residues long. V was cut by 0 bases and J by 1 base, with 16 bases left in between. For the CDR3, the DNA is TGCAGTGCTAGAGAACAGGGTAGGGGCTTAAGCAATCAGCCCCAGCATTTT. Residues: CSAREQGRGLSNQPQHF.

There are a few counts of this clonotype. The chain combines TRBV3-1 with TRBJ2-5; 7 nucleotides agree with TRBD2. Germline CDR1 is LGHDT and CDR2 is YNNKEL (reference sequence). V shed 5 bases, J shed 2 bases, and the junction held 11 bases outside the gene matches. The CDR3 loop spans 16 amino acids. The CDR3 DNA reads as TGTGCCAGCAGCGCAGGACTAGTAGTTCCTCAAGAGACCCAGTACTTC. Protein sequence: CASSAGLVVPQETQYF.

This clonotype was seen a few times. V usage is TRBV10-3 and J usage is TRBJ2-7, with D perhaps matching TRBD1 or TRBD2 (5 bases each). The germline V gene has CDR1 ENHRY and CDR2 SYGVKD. V was cut by 8 bases and J by 1 base, with 15 bases left in between. The CDR3 runs 14 residues. The DNA of the CDR3 is TGTGCCATCCCGGGGCGGGTACCTTCCTACGAGCAGTACTTC. As protein: CAIPGRVPSYEQYF.

The chain links TRBV7-2 to TRBJ2-5, with TRBD2 matching over 9 bases. With V trimmed by 5 bases and J by 11 bases, 24 bases remained unmatched. Germline V CDR1 and CDR2: SGHTA, FQGNSA. The CDR3 has 18 amino acids. In nucleotides, the CDR3 is TGTGCCAGCAGCCCCTCGGGACGTGGCGGGAGGGTCTACAATGAGCAGTACTTC. Protein sequence: CASSPSGRGGRVYNEQYF.

This clonotype was observed a handful of times. The rearrangement joins TRBV12-3 or TRBV12-4 to TRBJ1-4, with unresolved D. This CDR3 comprises 14 residues. Trimming removed 2 bases at V and 7 bases at J, with 11 bases between. The CDR3 region is CASSLRKGGEKLFF. For the CDR3, the DNA is TGTGCCAGCAGTTTACGGAAGGGTGGTGAAAAACTGTTTTTT.

The V call is TRBV4-1, the J call TRBJ2-7, with unresolved D. The J call may be mistaken, given a closer DNA end match to TRBJ2-5. CDR3 length: 14 amino acids. Germline lookup yields CDR1 MGHRA and CDR2 YSYEKL. The CDR3 nucleotides are TGCGCCAGCAGCCAAGATAACAGCAGAGAGACCCAGTACTTC. Amino acid sequence: CASSQDNSRETQYF.

Worth noting for this clonotype: One end of the junction varies from germline; a read error may be responsible. CDR3 nucleotide sequence: TGTGCCAACAGCTTATCCGCGGGGGCACCGTACAATGAGCAGTTCTTC. Its protein is CANSLSAGAPYNEQFF. The chain uses TRBV7-2 and TRBJ2-1; a weak D match, TRBD2 (7 bases). The CDR3 consists of 16 residues. Germline CDR1 and CDR2: SGHTA and FQGNSA.

This clonotype was seen more than once but under ten times. The chain couples TRBV10-3 to TRBJ2-5; TRBD1 is a possible D gene (5 bases). With 8 bases removed from V and 1 base from J, the gap between germline ends came to 11 bases. This CDR3 comprises 13 residues. From germline, CDR1 is ENHRY and CDR2 SYGVKD. Written as DNA, the CDR3 is TGTGCCATCGGGGCCCAGATCCAAGAGACCCAGTACTTC. This encodes CAIGAQIQETQYF.

This clonotype was observed a handful of times. This chain connects TRBV9 to TRBJ2-3, with a possible D match to TRBD2 (6 bases). With 2 bases removed from V and 4 bases from J, the gap between germline ends came to 14 bases. CDR3 length: 15 amino acids. The V gene's germline CDR1 is SGDLS and CDR2 YYNGEE. CDR3 residues: CASSVGTRGSDTQYF. The CDR3 nucleotides read TGTGCCAGCAGCGTGGGCACCCGGGGGTCAGATACGCAGTATTTT. The whole variable domain, filled in from reference TRBV9 and TRBJ2-3, reads DSGVTQTPKHLITATGQRVTLRCSPRSGDLSVYWYQQSLDQGLQFLIQYYNGEERAKGNILERFSAQQFPDLHSELNLSSLELGDSALYFCASSVGTRGSDTQYFGPGTRLTVL.